Listed below are T cell receptor beta chains from one sample, sequenced in a study of blood T cell repertoires in COVID-19. Clones were sequenced by immunoSEQ multiplex PCR, and TCRdb holds only the in-frame ones, with some missing. Of about 220,000 clones listed, around 88% are singletons. Sequenced material: PBMCs or T cells enriched from blood (not recorded which). These receptors all come from a woman aged 45-65 years with acute COVID-19. The CDR3 runs from the conserved cysteine through the conserved F or W. D genes are given only for firm matches. Expanded clones get a size class; other rows say once, few or many, or leave the size out.

TRBD2	.	TRBJ2-3	TRBV9	TGTGCCAGCAGCGTAGTGGCGGGAGGCTTCGGAGATACGCAGTATTTT	CASSVVAGGFGDTQYF
.	once	TRBJ1-5	TRBV28	TGTGCCAGCACCCCTGCGGAGGGAGGGACCCAGCCCCAGCATTTT	CASTPAEGGTQPQHF
.	.	TRBJ2-2	TRBV3-1/TRBV3-2	TGTGCCAGCAGGTCGGTGACGAACACCGGGGAGCTGTTTTTT	CASRSVTNTGELFF
TRBD1	.	TRBJ1-4	TRBV6-5	TGTGCCAGCAGCCCGACAGGGGGCGCCCGGGAAAAACTGTTTTTT	CASSPTGGAREKLFF
.	.	TRBJ1-6	TRBV7-3	TGTGCCAGCAGCGCGGCGGCCGGGACAATTAATTCACCCCTCCACTTT	CASSAAAGTINSPLHF
TRBD2	once	TRBJ2-7	TRBV7-2	TGTGCCAGCAGCCTACTAGCGGGAGGGTACGAGCAGTACTTC	CASSLLAGGYEQYF
.	once	TRBJ2-5	TRBV7-9	TGTGCCAGCAGCTTAGCTGTTCGGGAGACCCAGTACTTC	CASSLAVRETQYF
.	.	TRBJ2-1	TRBV7-2	TGTGCCAGCAGCTTAGCGCGGGGTCACGAGCAGTTCTTC	CASSLARGHEQFF
TRBD1	.	TRBJ2-7	TRBV5-1	TGCGCCAGCAGCTTCTCCTCCGGGACAGGGGCCTACGAGCAGTACTTC	CASSFSSGTGAYEQYF
.	.	TRBJ2-1	TRBV27	TGTGCCAGCAGTCCGGGACTGGCCTACAATGAGCAGTTCTTC	CASSPGLAYNEQFF
.	once	TRBJ1-2	TRBV19	TGTGCCAGTAGTATAGAGGTCGGTAACTATGGCTACACCTTC	CASSIEVGNYGYTF
TRBD1	.	TRBJ2-7	TRBV5-3	TGTGCCAGAAGCACCCGGGACAGGACCTACGAGCAGTACTTC	CARSTRDRTYEQYF
TRBD2	.	TRBJ2-7	TRBV7-2	TGTGCCAGCAGCAATAGCGGGAGTTTACTATACGAGCAGTACTTC	CASSNSGSLLYEQYF
.	.	TRBJ1-3	TRBV9	TGTGCCAGCAGCCCCGGGTGGTCTGGAAACACCATATATTTT	CASSPGWSGNTIYF
TRBD1	.	TRBJ1-2	TRBV24-1	TGTGCCACCAGTGACCCCGGGACAGCCTATGGCTACACCTTC	CATSDPGTAYGYTF
.	.	TRBJ1-1	TRBV28	TGTGCCACCTCCTGGGGCCTAGGGGCTTTCTTT	CATSWGLGAFF
.	.	TRBJ1-4	TRBV11-1	TGTGCCAGCAGCTTAGCGAGCGGTGCAACTAATGAAAAACTGTTTTTT	CASSLASGATNEKLFF
TRBD1	.	TRBJ2-7	TRBV30	TGTGCCTGGGACCGGGGGACAGGGCTCAACGAGCAGTACTTC	CAWDRGTGLNEQYF
TRBD2	once	TRBJ2-1	TRBV7-6	TGTGCCAGCAGCCGCCCTACTAGCGGGAGCAGTGAGCAGTTCTTC	CASSRPTSGSSEQFF
TRBD1	.	TRBJ2-7	TRBV27	TGTGCCAGCAGTTGGACAGGGGTAAACGAGCAGTACTTC	CASSWTGVNEQYF
.	few	TRBJ2-7	TRBV5-1	TGCGCCAGCCGTCTGGGAGCCGAGCAGTACTTC	CASRLGAEQYF
.	.	TRBJ2-1	TRBV5-1	TGCGCCAGCAGCCCGGCTCGAAGCTGGGAGGATGAGCAGTTCTTC	CASSPARSWEDEQFF
TRBD2	few	TRBJ2-1	TRBV3-1/TRBV3-2	TGTGCCAGCAGCCTAGAACTAGCGGCCTACAATGAGCAGTTCTTC	CASSLELAAYNEQFF
TRBD2	.	TRBJ2-2	TRBV3-1/TRBV3-2	TGTGCCAGCAGCCGCGGGACTAGCACGAACACCGGGGAGCTGTTTTTT	CASSRGTSTNTGELFF
TRBD1	.	TRBJ2-1	TRBV5-1	TGCGCCAGCAGCTTGTTTGTGAACAGGGGGTTCTACAATGAGCAGTTCTTC	CASSLFVNRGFYNEQFF
.	.	TRBJ1-1	TRBV7-3	TGTGCCAGCAGCTTCAAAGAGGACACTGAAGCTTTCTTT	CASSFKEDTEAFF
.	.	TRBJ1-1	TRBV6-1	TGTGCCAGCAGTGAATGGGCGAACGCTTTCTTT	CASSEWANAFF
.	.	TRBJ2-5	TRBV18	TGTGCCAGCTCAACGGGGACTGCCGAAGAGACCCAGTACTTC	CASSTGTAEETQYF
TRBD2	.	TRBJ2-2	TRBV27	TGTGCCAGCAGTTTGCCGGGACTAGCGGGAGCAATCGGGGAGCTGTTTTTT	CASSLPGLAGAIGELFF
TRBD2	.	TRBJ2-3	TRBV4-1	TGCGCCAGCAGCCAACCTAGCGGGAGAGCACACCCTAGCACAGATACGCAGTATTTT	CASSQPSGRAHPSTDTQYF
TRBD1	.	TRBJ1-3	TRBV18	TGTGCCAGCTCAGAAGGGACAGGGGCGGCAAACACCATATATTTT	CASSEGTGAANTIYF
.	.	TRBJ2-7	TRBV27	TGTGCCAGCAGTTTTGCTGGAAAGACAGGACCCTACGAGCAGTACTTC	CASSFAGKTGPYEQYF
.	once	TRBJ1-5	TRBV6-6	TGTGCCACGAACAGGGTAGTGGAGCAGCCCCAGCATTTT	CATNRVVEQPQHF
TRBD1	few	TRBJ1-6	TRBV3-1/TRBV3-2	TGTGCCAGCAGCCCGTTAACGACAGGGCAGGGATCACCCCTCCACTTT	CASSPLTTGQGSPLHF
TRBD1	.	TRBJ2-2	TRBV15	TGTGCCACCAGCAGCCCGGGACAGGATACCGGGGAGCTGTTTTTT	CATSSPGQDTGELFF
TRBD1	.	TRBJ1-2	TRBV27	TGTGCCAGCAGTTCCCTCGGGGGACAGGGGGTTTACTATGGCTACACCTTC	CASSSLGGQGVYYGYTF
.	.	TRBJ1-5	TRBV28	TGTGCCAGCAGTTTCAAGAGAAATCAGCCCCAGCATTTT	CASSFKRNQPQHF
TRBD1	.	TRBJ1-1	TRBV28	TGTGCCAGCAGTCCGACAGGGGGCAGGTACGCTGAAGCTTTCTTT	CASSPTGGRYAEAFF
.	once	TRBJ1-5	TRBV6-1	TGTGCCAGCAGTGTTCAGGGCGGTATGCGCAATCAGCCCCAGCATTTT	CASSVQGGMRNQPQHF
TRBD1	.	TRBJ1-2	TRBV29-1	TGCAGCGTTGCCACTACAGGGGGCTCTTATGGCTACACCTTC	CSVATTGGSYGYTF
.	.	TRBJ1-2	TRBV19	TGTGCCAGTAGTAGGGGGGTCGGCTACACCTTC	CASSRGVGYTF
TRBD1	.	TRBJ1-1	TRBV12-3/TRBV12-4	TGTGCCAGCCAGGGGGTGGCGGCTTTCTTT	CASQGVAAFF
.	.	TRBJ1-5	TRBV19	TGTGCCAGTAGTCAGGAGGTAGACGGCAATCAGCCCCAGCATTTT	CASSQEVDGNQPQHF
.	.	TRBJ2-3	TRBV6-5	TGTGCCAGCAGTTACGACAGCCGGGATACGCAGTATTTT	CASSYDSRDTQYF
TRBD1	.	TRBJ2-7	TRBV6-5	TGTGCCAGCAGCCCCGACAGGGGGAGCTCCTACGAGCAGTACTTC	CASSPDRGSSYEQYF
TRBD2	.	TRBJ2-7	TRBV28	TGTGCCAGCCAAAGCGGGAGGGCCCTGGAGCAGTACTTC	CASQSGRALEQYF
TRBD2	.	TRBJ2-7	TRBV2	TGTGCCAGCAACTGGGAGCTAGCGGGAGCCCACGAGCAGTACTTC	CASNWELAGAHEQYF
.	.	TRBJ2-1	TRBV4-1	TGCGCCAGCAGCCATGATCAGGTGAGCTCCTACAATGAGCAGTTCTTC	CASSHDQVSSYNEQFF
TRBD1	.	TRBJ1-2	TRBV6-5	TGTGCCAGCAGTTACTCCCTACAGGGGGCCTATGGCTACACCTTC	CASSYSLQGAYGYTF
TRBD2	.	TRBJ2-1	TRBV18	TGTGCCAGCTCACCGGAACTAGCGGGAGTCCGTGAGCAGTTCTTC	CASSPELAGVREQFF
TRBD1	.	TRBJ1-1	TRBV20-1	TGCAGTGCTAGTCGACAGGGGGGGACTGAAGCTTTCTTT	CSASRQGGTEAFF
TRBD1	.	TRBJ1-2	TRBV2	TGTGCCAGCAGTGAAAACACACAGGGGCATGGCTACACCTTC	CASSENTQGHGYTF
TRBD2	.	TRBJ2-7	TRBV6-4	TGTGCCAGCAGCAGACTAGCGGGACCCTACGAGCAGTACTTC	CASSRLAGPYEQYF
.	.	TRBJ2-3	TRBV7-8	TGTGCCAGCAGCTTAGTTGGAGGGATCACAGATACGCAGTATTTT	CASSLVGGITDTQYF
TRBD1	.	TRBJ1-6	TRBV27	TGTGCCAGCAGTTTTTCCGGGACAGGGATATTCTCCTATAATTCACCCCTCCACTTT	CASSFSGTGIFSYNSPLHF
.	.	TRBJ1-2	TRBV25-1	TGTGCCAGCAGTGAAGCAGGACAGTTTTATGGCTACACCTTC	CASSEAGQFYGYTF
.	.	TRBJ1-1	TRBV18	TGTGCCAGCTCACCGAGGGGGAGCACTGAAGCTTTCTTT	CASSPRGSTEAFF
.	.	TRBJ2-7	TRBV29-1	TGCAGCGTTGAAGATAGCTACGAGCAGTACTTC	CSVEDSYEQYF
TRBD1	once	TRBJ2-3	TRBV9	TGTGCCAGCAGCGTGACTTCAGGGGGCGTAGATACGCAGTATTTT	CASSVTSGGVDTQYF